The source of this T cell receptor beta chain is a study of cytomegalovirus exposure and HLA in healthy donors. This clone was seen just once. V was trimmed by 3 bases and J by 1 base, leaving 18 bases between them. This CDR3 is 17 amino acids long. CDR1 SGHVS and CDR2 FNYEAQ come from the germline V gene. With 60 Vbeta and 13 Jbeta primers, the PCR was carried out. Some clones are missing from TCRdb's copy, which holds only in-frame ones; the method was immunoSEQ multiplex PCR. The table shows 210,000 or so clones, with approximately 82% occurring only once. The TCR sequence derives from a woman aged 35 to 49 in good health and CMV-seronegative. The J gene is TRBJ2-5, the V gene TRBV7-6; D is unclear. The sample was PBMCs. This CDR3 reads CASSLRNPRVFQETQYF. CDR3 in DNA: TGTGCCAGCAGCTTGAGGAACCCCCGGGTCTTCCAAGAGACCCAGTACTTC.